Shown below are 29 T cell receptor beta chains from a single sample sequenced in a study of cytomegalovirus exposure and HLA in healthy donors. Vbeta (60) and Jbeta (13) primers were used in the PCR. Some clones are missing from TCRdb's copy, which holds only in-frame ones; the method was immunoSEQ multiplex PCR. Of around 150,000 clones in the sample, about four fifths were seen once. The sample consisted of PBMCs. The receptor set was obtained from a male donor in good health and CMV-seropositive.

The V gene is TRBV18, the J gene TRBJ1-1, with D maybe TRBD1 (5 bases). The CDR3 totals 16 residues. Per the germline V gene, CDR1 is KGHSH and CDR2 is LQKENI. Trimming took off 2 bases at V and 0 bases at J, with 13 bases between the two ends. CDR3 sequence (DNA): TGTGCCAGCTCACCATTTGGGACTTCCATGAACACTGAAGCTTTCTTT. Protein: CASSPFGTSMNTEAFF.

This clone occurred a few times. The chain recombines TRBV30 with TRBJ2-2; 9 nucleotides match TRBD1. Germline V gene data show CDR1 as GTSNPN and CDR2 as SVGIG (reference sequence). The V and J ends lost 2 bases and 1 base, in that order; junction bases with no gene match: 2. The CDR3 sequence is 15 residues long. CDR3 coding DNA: TGTGCCTGGAGTCGACAGGGGGGGAACACCGGGGAGCTGTTTTTT. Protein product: CAWSRQGGNTGELFF.

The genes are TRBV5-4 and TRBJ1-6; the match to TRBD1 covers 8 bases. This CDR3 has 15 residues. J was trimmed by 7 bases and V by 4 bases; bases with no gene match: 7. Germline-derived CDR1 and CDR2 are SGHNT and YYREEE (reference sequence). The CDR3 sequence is CASSPRTGKNSPLHF. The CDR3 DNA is TGTGCCAGCAGCCCCCGGACAGGGAAGAATTCACCCCTCCACTTT.

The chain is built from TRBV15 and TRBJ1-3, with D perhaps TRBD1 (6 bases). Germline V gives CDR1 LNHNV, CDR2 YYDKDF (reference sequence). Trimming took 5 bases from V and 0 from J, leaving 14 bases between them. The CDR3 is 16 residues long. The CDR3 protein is CATSDVQGDSGNTIYF. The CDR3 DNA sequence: TGTGCCACCAGCGACGTACAGGGCGACTCTGGAAACACCATATATTTT.

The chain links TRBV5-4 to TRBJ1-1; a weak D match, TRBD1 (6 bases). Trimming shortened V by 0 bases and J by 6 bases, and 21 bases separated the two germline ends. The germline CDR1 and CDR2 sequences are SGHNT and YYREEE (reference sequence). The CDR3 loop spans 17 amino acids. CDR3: CASSLAEGENRDAEAFF. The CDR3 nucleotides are TGTGCCAGCAGCTTGGCCGAGGGGGAAAACAGGGACGCTGAAGCTTTCTTT.

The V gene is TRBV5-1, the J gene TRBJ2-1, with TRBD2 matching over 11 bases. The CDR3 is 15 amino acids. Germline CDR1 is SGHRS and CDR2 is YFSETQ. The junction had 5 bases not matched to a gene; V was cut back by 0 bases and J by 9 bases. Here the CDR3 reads CASSLVSGGGSEQFF. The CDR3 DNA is TGCGCCAGCAGCTTGGTTAGCGGGGGGGGGAGTGAGCAGTTCTTC.

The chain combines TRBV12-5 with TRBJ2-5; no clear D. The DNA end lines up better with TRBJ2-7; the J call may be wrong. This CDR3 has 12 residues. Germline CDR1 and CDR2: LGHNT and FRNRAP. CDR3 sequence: CASGLVIHEQYF. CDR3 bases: TGTGCTAGTGGTTTGGTAATCCACGAGCAGTACTTC.

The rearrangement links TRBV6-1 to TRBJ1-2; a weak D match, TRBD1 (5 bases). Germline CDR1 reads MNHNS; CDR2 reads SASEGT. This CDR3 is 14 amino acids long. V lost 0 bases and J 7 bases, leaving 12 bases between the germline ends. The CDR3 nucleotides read TGTGCCAGCAGTGAAGCGGGCAGGGAGGGTGGCTACACCTTC. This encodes CASSEAGREGGYTF.

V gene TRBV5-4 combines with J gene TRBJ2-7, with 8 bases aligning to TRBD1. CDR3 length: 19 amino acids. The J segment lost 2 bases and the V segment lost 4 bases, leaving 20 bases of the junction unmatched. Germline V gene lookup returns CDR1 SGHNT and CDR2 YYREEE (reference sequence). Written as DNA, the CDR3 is TGTGCCAGCAGCCCCCTATCCGGGACAGGCGAGACCCACACCTACGAGCAGTACTTC. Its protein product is CASSPLSGTGETHTYEQYF.

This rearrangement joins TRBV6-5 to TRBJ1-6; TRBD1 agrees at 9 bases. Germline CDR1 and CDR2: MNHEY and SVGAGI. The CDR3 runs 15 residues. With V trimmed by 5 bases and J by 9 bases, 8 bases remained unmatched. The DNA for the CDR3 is TGTGCCAGCAGTGCCGGGACAGGGCAGGTTTCACCCCTCCACTTT. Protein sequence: CASSAGTGQVSPLHF.

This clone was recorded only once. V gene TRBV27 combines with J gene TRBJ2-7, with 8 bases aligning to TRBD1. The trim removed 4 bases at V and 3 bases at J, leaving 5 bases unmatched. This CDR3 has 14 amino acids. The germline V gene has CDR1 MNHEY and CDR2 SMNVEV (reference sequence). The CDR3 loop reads CASSYSGTGYEQYF. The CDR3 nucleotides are TGTGCCAGCAGTTACTCCGGGACAGGCTACGAGCAGTACTTC.

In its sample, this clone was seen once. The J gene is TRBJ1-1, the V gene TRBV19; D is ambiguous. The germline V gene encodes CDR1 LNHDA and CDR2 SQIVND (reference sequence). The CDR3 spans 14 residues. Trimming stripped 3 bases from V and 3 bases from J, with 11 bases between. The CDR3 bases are TGTGCCAGTAGTATTGGACTCGCTCACACTGAAGCTTTCTTT. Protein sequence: CASSIGLAHTEAFF.

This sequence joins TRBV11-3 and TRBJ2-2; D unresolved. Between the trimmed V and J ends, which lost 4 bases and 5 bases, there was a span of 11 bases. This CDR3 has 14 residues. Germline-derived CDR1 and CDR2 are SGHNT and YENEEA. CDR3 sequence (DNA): TGTGCCAGCAGCTCAGACCCAGGTACCGGGGAGCTGTTTTTT. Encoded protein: CASSSDPGTGELFF.

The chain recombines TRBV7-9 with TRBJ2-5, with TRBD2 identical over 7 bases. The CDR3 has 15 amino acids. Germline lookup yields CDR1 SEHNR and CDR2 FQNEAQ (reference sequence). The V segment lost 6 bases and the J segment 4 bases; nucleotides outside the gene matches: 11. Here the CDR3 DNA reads TGTGCCAGCAGTCCGACGGGGGGTAAGGGAGAGACCCAGTACTTC. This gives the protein CASSPTGGKGETQYF.

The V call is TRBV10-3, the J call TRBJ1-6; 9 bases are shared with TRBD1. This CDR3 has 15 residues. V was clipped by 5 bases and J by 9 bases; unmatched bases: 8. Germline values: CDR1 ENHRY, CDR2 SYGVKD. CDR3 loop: CAISTGTGTGSPLHF. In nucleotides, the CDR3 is TGTGCCATCAGTACCGGGACAGGGACAGGTTCACCCCTCCACTTT.

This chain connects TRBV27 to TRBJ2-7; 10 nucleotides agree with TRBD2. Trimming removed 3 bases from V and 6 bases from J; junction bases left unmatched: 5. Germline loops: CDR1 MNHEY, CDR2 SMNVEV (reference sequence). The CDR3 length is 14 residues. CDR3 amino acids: CASSLERGGCEQYF. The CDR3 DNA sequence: TGTGCCAGCAGTTTGGAGCGGGGGGGCTGCGAGCAGTACTTC.

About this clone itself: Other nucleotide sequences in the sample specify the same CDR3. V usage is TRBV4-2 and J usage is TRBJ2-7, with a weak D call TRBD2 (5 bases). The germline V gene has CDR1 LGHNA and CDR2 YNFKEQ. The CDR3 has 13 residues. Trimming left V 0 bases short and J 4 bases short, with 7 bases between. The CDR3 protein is CASSQDGGYEQYF. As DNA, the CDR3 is TGTGCCAGCAGCCAAGATGGAGGTTACGAGCAGTACTTC.

The CDR3 nucleotides read TGTGCCAGCAGCTCCGGACAGCCTAATTCACCCCTCCACTTT. It encodes CASSSGQPNSPLHF. The rearrangement uses TRBV6-6 and TRBJ1-6; a weak D match, TRBD1 (6 bases). Germline V lookup: CDR1 MNHNY, CDR2 SVGAGI (reference sequence). V was clipped by 6 bases and J by 6 bases, with 12 bases between them. The CDR3 extends over 14 amino acids.

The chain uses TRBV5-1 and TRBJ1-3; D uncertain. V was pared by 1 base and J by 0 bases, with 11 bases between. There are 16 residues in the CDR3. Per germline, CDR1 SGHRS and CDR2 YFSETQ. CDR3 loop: CASSLSSGGSGNTIYF. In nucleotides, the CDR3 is TGCGCCAGCAGCTTGTCATCAGGTGGCTCTGGAAACACCATATATTTT.

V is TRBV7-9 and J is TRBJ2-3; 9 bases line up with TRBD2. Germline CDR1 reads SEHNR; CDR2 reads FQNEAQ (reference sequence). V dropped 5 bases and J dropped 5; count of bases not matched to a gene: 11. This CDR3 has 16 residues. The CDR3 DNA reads TGTGCCAGCAGCCCCGAGGGACTAGCCGAGAGAGATACGCAGTATTTT. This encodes CASSPEGLAERDTQYF. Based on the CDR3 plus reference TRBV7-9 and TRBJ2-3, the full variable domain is DTGVSQNPRHKITKRGQNVTFRCDPISEHNRLYWYRQTLGQGPEFLTYFQNEAQLEKSRLLSDRFSAERPKGSFSTLEIQRTEQGDSAMYLCASSPEGLAERDTQYFGPGTRLTVL.

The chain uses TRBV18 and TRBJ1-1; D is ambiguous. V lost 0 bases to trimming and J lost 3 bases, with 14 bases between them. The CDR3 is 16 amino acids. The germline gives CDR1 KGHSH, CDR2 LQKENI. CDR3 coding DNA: TGTGCCAGCTCACCACCCCCGGGAAGGTGGGACACTGAAGCTTTCTTT. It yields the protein CASSPPPGRWDTEAFF.

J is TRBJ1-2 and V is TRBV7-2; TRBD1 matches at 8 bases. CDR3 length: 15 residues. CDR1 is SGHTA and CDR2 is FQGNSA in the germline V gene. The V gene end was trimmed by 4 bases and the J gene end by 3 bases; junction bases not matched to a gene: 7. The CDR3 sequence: CASSSDRGYDYGYTF. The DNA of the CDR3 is TGTGCCAGCAGCTCTGACAGGGGTTATGACTATGGCTACACCTTC.

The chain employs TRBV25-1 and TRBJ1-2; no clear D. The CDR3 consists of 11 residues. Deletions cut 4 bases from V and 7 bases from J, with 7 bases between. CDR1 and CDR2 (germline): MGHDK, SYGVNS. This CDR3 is CASSGGGGYTF. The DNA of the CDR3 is TGTGCCAGCAGTGGGGGAGGTGGCTACACCTTC.

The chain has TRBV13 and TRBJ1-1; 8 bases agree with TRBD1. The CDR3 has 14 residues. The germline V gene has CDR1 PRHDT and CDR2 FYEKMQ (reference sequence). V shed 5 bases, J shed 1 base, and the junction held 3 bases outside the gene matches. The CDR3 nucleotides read TGTGCCAGCAGCCTAGACAGGGGGAACACTGAAGCTTTCTTT. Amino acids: CASSLDRGNTEAFF.

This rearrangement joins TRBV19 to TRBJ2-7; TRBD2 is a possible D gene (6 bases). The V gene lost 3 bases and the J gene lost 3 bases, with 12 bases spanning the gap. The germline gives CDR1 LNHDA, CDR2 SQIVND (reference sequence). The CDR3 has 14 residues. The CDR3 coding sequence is TGTGCCAGTAGTATGGGGCCGGGAGACTACGAGCAGTACTTC. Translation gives CASSMGPGDYEQYF.

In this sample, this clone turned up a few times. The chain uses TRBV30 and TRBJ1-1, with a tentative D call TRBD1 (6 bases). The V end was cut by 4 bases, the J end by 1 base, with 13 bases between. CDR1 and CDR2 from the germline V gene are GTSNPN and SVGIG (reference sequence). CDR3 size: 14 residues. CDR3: CAWNAGASNTEAFF. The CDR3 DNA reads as TGTGCCTGGAATGCAGGGGCTTCGAACACTGAAGCTTTCTTT.

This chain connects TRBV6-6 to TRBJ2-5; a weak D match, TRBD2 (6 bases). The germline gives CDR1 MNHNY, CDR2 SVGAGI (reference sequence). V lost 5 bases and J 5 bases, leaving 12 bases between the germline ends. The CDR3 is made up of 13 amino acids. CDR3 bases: TGTGCCAGCAGTCCCCGGAGGGGCGAGACCCAGTACTTC. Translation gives CASSPRRGETQYF.

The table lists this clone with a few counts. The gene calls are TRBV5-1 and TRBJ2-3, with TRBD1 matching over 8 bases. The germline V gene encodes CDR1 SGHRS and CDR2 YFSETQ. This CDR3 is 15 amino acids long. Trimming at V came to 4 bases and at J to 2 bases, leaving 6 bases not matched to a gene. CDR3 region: CASSPGQGVTDTQYF. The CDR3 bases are TGCGCCAGCAGCCCAGGACAGGGCGTCACAGATACGCAGTATTTT. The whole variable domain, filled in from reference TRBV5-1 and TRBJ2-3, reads KAGVTQTPRYLIKTRGQQVTLSCSPISGHRSVSWYQQTPGQGLQFLFEYFSETQRNKGNFPGRFSGRQFSNSRSEMNVSTLELGDSALYLCASSPGQGVTDTQYFGPGTRLTVL.

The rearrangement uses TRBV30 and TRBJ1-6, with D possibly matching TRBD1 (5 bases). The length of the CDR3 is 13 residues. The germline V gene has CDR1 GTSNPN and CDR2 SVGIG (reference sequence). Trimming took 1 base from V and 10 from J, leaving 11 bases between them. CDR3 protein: CAWSGQGGSPLHF. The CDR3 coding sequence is TGTGCCTGGAGTGGCCAGGGAGGATCACCCCTCCACTTT.